This record covers a single T cell receptor beta chain. What it binds is unknown. Libraries were prepared by immunoSEQ multiplex PCR; TCRdb keeps only in-frame clonotypes and omits some of them. Among 100,000 or so clones listed, approximately 90% were seen once. The data originate from a study of T cell responses to AZD1222 COVID-19 vaccine. Findings and caveats of the study: When two AZD1222 doses had been given, Spike-specific TCR breadth and depth rose. Possibly, clonal diversity was underestimated; donors were largely white British and included more females.

Germline V gene lookup returns CDR1 MRHNA and CDR2 SNTAGT. The CDR3 length is 15 residues. V was clipped by 3 bases and J by 2 bases, with 11 bases between them. The source was peripheral blood, collected on day 0 of AZD1222 vaccination. This sequence joins TRBV6-4 and TRBJ2-1; D is unclear. This sequence originates from an adult in good health. DNA of the CDR3: TGTGCCAGCAGTGAGTCTGCGGATCCCTACAATGAGCAGTTCTTC. Translating it yields CASSESADPYNEQFF.